A selection of T cell receptor beta chains follows, all from one sample in a study of response to subunit inactivated influenza vaccine. TCRdb re-called the RT-PCR reads through MiXCR, storing one row per CDR3 protein. The table has about 650,000 distinct CDR3 sequences, roughly 15% seen once. The sequencing used PBMCs from blood, collected around 14 days before vaccination. These receptors originate from a man between 50 and 59 years old who received an inactivated influenza vaccine. The CDR3 runs from the conserved cysteine through the conserved F or W. The D gene is left open where the match is weak. Some rows mark clone size as missing; the rest say once, few, many or name a class of expanded clone.

J gene | CDR3 length | clone size | V gene | D gene | CDR3 protein | CDR3 DNA
TRBJ2-4 | 15 | few | TRBV12-3/TRBV12-4 | . | CASRQQGRAKNIQYF | TGTGCCAGCAGACAACAGGGACGGGCCAAAAACATTCAGTACTTC
TRBJ2-3 | 13 | . | TRBV4-3 | . | CASSRSKADTQYF | TGCGCCAGCAGCCGTTCTAAGGCGGATACGCAGTATTTT
TRBJ1-2 | 16 | . | TRBV7-2 | TRBD1 | CASSLAGGNRGYGYTF | TGTGCCAGCAGCTTAGCGGGCGGAAACAGGGGGTATGGCTACACCTTC
TRBJ2-1 | 13 | . | TRBV12-3/TRBV12-4 | TRBD2 | CASRISGSNEQFF | TGTGCCAGCAGAATTAGCGGGAGCAATGAGCAGTTCTTC
TRBJ2-1 | 12 | . | TRBV24-1 | . | CATSGGNNEQFF | TGTGCCACCAGTGGAGGAAACAATGAGCAGTTCTTC
TRBJ2-1 | 17 | many | TRBV4-2 | TRBD2 | CASSQRIAGELYNEQFF | TGTGCCAGCAGCCAGAGAATAGCGGGAGAGCTTTACAATGAGCAGTTCTTC
TRBJ2-7 | 13 | . | TRBV20-1 | . | CSARDLVRGEQYF | TGCAGTGCTAGAGATCTAGTTAGAGGTGAGCAGTACTTC
TRBJ2-7 | 14 | few | TRBV12-3/TRBV12-4 | . | CASSLQVFSYEQYF | TGTGCCAGCAGTTTACAAGTGTTCTCCTACGAGCAGTACTTC
TRBJ1-1 | 14 | . | TRBV3-1 | . | CASSPGTGGQEAFF | TGTGCCAGCAGCCCAGGTACGGGGGGACAAGAAGCTTTCTTT
TRBJ2-5 | 13 | few | TRBV6-5 | . | CASSYSEKQTQYF | TGTGCCAGCAGTTACTCAGAGAAACAGACCCAGTACTTC
TRBJ2-1 | 12 | many | TRBV12-3/TRBV12-4 | . | CASSLQGYEQFF | TGTGCCAGCAGTTTACAGGGTTATGAGCAGTTCTTC
TRBJ2-7 | 13 | few | TRBV25-1 | . | CASSEGGHYEQYF | TGTGCCAGCAGTGAAGGGGGACACTACGAGCAGTACTTC
TRBJ2-1 | 14 | . | TRBV10-3 | . | CAISGLEGSNEQFF | TGTGCCATCAGTGGTCTGGAGGGGAGCAATGAGCAGTTCTTC
TRBJ2-7 | 14 | few | TRBV7-2 | TRBD2 | CASSKLAGPLEQYF | TGTGCCAGCAGCAAACTAGCGGGACCCCTCGAGCAGTACTTC
TRBJ2-1 | 13 | many | TRBV29-1 | TRBD1 | CSATTGVNNEQFF | TGCAGCGCCACGACAGGGGTAAACAATGAGCAGTTCTTC
TRBJ2-5 | 13 | . | TRBV20-1 | . | CSASYLESGTQYF | TGCAGTGCTAGTTATCTAGAGTCGGGTACCCAGTACTTC
TRBJ1-4 | 16 | . | TRBV4-2 | . | CASSPGGDAVGEKLFF | TGTGCCAGCAGCCCCGGGGGGGACGCCGTTGGTGAAAAACTGTTTTTT
TRBJ1-6 | 15 | few | TRBV3-1 | . | CASSPAVGANSPLHF | TGTGCCAGCAGCCCGGCAGTCGGGGCTAATTCACCCCTCCACTTT
TRBJ2-3 | 16 | many | TRBV7-2 | TRBD2 | CASSFTSGASTDTQYF | TGTGCCAGCAGCTTTACTAGCGGGGCCAGCACAGATACGCAGTATTTT
TRBJ1-6 | 17 | . | TRBV5-1 | . | CASSLGRGPAPYSPLHF | TGCGCCAGCAGCTTGGGTCGGGGCCCAGCGCCCTATTCACCCCTCCACTTT
TRBJ2-7 | 15 | . | TRBV25-1 | . | CASSESGPGGYEQYF | TGTGCCAGCAGTGAATCGGGACCCGGGGGCTACGAGCAGTACTTC
TRBJ2-2 | 11 | . | TRBV7-9 | . | CASTPGGELFF | TGTGCCAGCACACCGGGCGGGGAGCTGTTTTTT
TRBJ2-7 | 13 | . | TRBV20-1 | . | CSARDHRGYEQYF | TGCAGTGCTAGAGATCATCGGGGGTACGAGCAGTACTTC
TRBJ2-1 | 19 | once | TRBV9 | . | CASSVEGGFISASAGEQFF | TGTGCCAGCAGCGTAGAGGGGGGGTTTATCTCAGCTTCGGCGGGAGAGCAGTTCTTC
TRBJ2-3 | 17 | few | TRBV9 | . | CASSTKKRRRGTDTQYF | TGTGCCAGCAGCACCAAAAAGAGGCGGAGGGGGACAGATACGCAGTATTTT